The entry that follows covers one T cell receptor beta chain sequence. Its specificity is unknown. The germline gives CDR1 GTSNPN, CDR2 SVGIG (reference sequence). The CDR3 runs 15 residues. V was trimmed by 0 bases and J by 3 bases, leaving 14 bases between them. Generated by immunoSEQ multiplex PCR, the TCRdb table keeps only in-frame clones and is missing some. This table holds over a million clones, around 98.5% found once. The data are from a study of shared clonotypes between healthy human individuals. In the study overall: Per-donor plates numbered three CD4 naive, three CD4 memory, two CD8 naive and one CD8 memory.

The study's findings and limits: Several donors had about 5% of their naive CD4 clonotypes in common.

The healthy adult donors were HIV-negative and reported no recent acute infections or vaccinations. All the donors were Caucasian adults who lived in Nashville, Tennessee. The source material was naive CD4+ T cells sorted from blood. Subset given: CD45RA+ positively selected. The chain employs TRBV30 and TRBJ1-1; D uncertain. The source is a man under 40 in good health. The CDR3 DNA reads TGTGCCTGGAGTGTAGTAAGCAGGAGGGACACTGAAGCTTTCTTT. Protein product: CAWSVVSRRDTEAFF.